The 25 T cell receptor beta chains below all came from one sample that was sequenced in a study of blood T cell repertoires in COVID-19. Sequenced by immunoSEQ multiplex PCR; TCRdb stores in-frame clones only, minus some. The table includes 150,000 to 200,000 clones, roughly 79% detected once. The sequenced sample was peripheral blood. These TCRs come from a man aged 55 to 69 with active or convalescent COVID-19.

The chain employs TRBV19 and TRBJ1-5; 9 nucleotides align to TRBD1. Germline loops: CDR1 LNHDA, CDR2 SQIVND (reference sequence). The CDR3 is 14 residues long. V lost 5 bases to trimming and J lost 7 bases; unmatched junction nucleotides: 6. The CDR3 sequence: CASSGQGRRQPQHF. CDR3 DNA sequence: TGTGCCAGTAGTGGACAGGGGCGAAGGCAGCCCCAGCATTTT. Using reference TRBV19 and TRBJ1-5 for the parts outside the CDR3, the full variable domain is DGGITQSPKYLFRKEGQNVTLSCEQNLNHDAMYWYRQDPGQGLRLIYYSQIVNDFQKGDIAEGYSVSREKKESFPLTVTSAQKNPTAFYLCASSGQGRRQPQHFGDGTRLSIL.

The chain uses TRBV10-1 and TRBJ2-3; 7 bases map to TRBD2. V dropped 8 bases and J dropped 2; count of bases not matched to a gene: 13. The CDR3 length is 16 residues. Germline V gene sequence: CDR1 WNHNN, CDR2 SYGVQD (reference sequence). CDR3 protein: CASGRLALVFTDTQYF. Here the CDR3 DNA reads TGCGCCAGCGGCCGACTAGCTCTTGTGTTCACAGATACGCAGTATTTT.

CDR3: CASSWGLAGGRTDTQYF. The CDR3, as DNA: TGCGCCAGCAGCTGGGGGCTGGCGGGAGGGCGGACAGATACGCAGTATTTT. The rearrangement links TRBV5-1 to TRBJ2-3; 9 bases are a match to TRBD2. CDR1 and CDR2 (germline): SGHRS, YFSETQ. The CDR3 totals 17 residues. Losses at the gene ends were 3 bases for V and 3 bases for J; bases not matched to a gene: 11.

In its sample, this clone was seen once. The J gene is TRBJ1-1, the V gene TRBV19, with TRBD1 identical over 8 bases. The CDR3 has 15 amino acids. Losses at the gene ends were 5 bases for V and 0 bases for J; bases not matched to a gene: 5. Germline-derived CDR1 and CDR2 are LNHDA and SQIVND (reference sequence). Here the CDR3 DNA reads TGTGCCAGTAGTCTAGGACAGGGCTTGAACACTGAAGCTTTCTTT. It encodes CASSLGQGLNTEAFF.

This chain joins TRBV5-1 and TRBJ2-7; D gene unclear. CDR1 is SGHRS and CDR2 is YFSETQ in the germline V gene. The length of the CDR3 is 14 residues. Trimming removed 0 bases at V and 5 bases at J, with 12 bases between. The CDR3 nucleotides read TGCGCCAGCAGCTTGGACAGAAAGAAGAACGAGCAGTACTTC. It specifies CASSLDRKKNEQYF.

This clone has a handful of counts. V usage is TRBV10-3 and J usage is TRBJ2-2, with D tentatively TRBD1 (5 bases). V gave up 9 bases and J gave up 5 bases, with 10 bases separating them. The CDR3 has 12 amino acids. Germline V lookup: CDR1 ENHRY, CDR2 SYGVKD. CDR3 DNA: TGTGCCATGCAGGGCGTGACCGGGGAGCTGTTTTTT. Its protein is CAMQGVTGELFF.

The chain is built from TRBV5-1 and TRBJ2-5; 16 bases match TRBD2. The CDR3 loop spans 18 amino acids. Germline lookup yields CDR1 SGHRS and CDR2 YFSETQ. V shed 4 bases, J shed 4 bases, and the junction held 10 bases outside the gene matches. The CDR3 DNA sequence: TGCGCCAGCAGCACGGGGACTAGCGGGAGGGTAGGTGGAGAGACCCAGTACTTC. The encoded protein is CASSTGTSGRVGGETQYF.

The chain recombines TRBV19 with TRBJ1-5; 7 positions match TRBD1. Per germline, CDR1 LNHDA and CDR2 SQIVND (reference sequence). With V trimmed by 7 bases and J by 5 bases, 8 bases remained unmatched. The CDR3 length is 14 residues. This CDR3 reads CASNQQGLHQPQHF. DNA for the CDR3: TGTGCCAGTAACCAACAGGGGCTTCATCAGCCCCAGCATTTT.

This clone was counted ten times or more. The chain is built from TRBV4-1 and TRBJ1-6, with 9 bases matching TRBD1. Germline lookup yields CDR1 MGHRA and CDR2 YSYEKL. V lost 3 bases to trimming and J lost 8 bases; unmatched junction nucleotides: 8. The CDR3 extends over 16 amino acids. The CDR3 nucleotides are TGCGCCAGCAGCCATGAACAGGGGGCGGTGTATTCACCCCTCCACTTT. The encoded protein is CASSHEQGAVYSPLHF.

This clone was observed once. The gene calls are TRBV3-1 (or the pseudogene TRBV3-2) and TRBJ1-1; D is perhaps TRBD1 (5 bases). Deletions cut 2 bases from V and 10 bases from J, with 11 bases between. This CDR3 region has 12 residues. The V gene's germline CDR1 is LGHDT and CDR2 YNNKEL (reference sequence). CDR3 region: CASSQSNGGAFF. The CDR3, as DNA: TGTGCCAGCAGCCAATCTAACGGGGGAGCTTTCTTT.

The V and J genes are TRBV5-1 and TRBJ2-2; D perhaps matches TRBD1 (6 bases). The CDR3 spans 16 residues. Germline values: CDR1 SGHRS, CDR2 YFSETQ. The V end lost 4 bases, the J end lost 2 bases, and 15 bases lay between the germline ends. The CDR3 sequence is CASSATGTRNTGELFF. Here the CDR3 DNA reads TGCGCCAGCAGCGCCACAGGGACCCGAAACACCGGGGAGCTGTTTTTT.

V and J are TRBV28 and TRBJ1-3; tentatively, D is TRBD1 (5 bases). The CDR3 runs to 13 residues. The V end lost 11 bases, the J end lost 0 bases, and 11 bases lay between the germline ends. CDR1 is MDHEN, CDR2 SYDVKM, per germline. In DNA form, the CDR3 reads TGTGCCGGGGGGAGGCGCTCTGGAAACACCATATATTTT. Its protein is CAGGRRSGNTIYF.

The rearrangement joins TRBV19 to TRBJ2-2; maybe TRBD1 (5 bases). The CDR3 length is 17 residues. The germline V gene encodes CDR1 LNHDA and CDR2 SQIVND (reference sequence). Trimming left V 0 bases short and J 4 bases short, with 15 bases between. The CDR3 region has the DNA TGTGCCAGTAGTATAGATGGAAGGGGCGCAGGCACCGGGGAGCTGTTTTTT. It specifies CASSIDGRGAGTGELFF.

This chain connects TRBV18 to TRBJ2-5; D gene uncertain. The CDR3 has 13 residues. Germline CDR1 KGHSH, CDR2 LQKENI. Trimming cost V 0 bases and J 5 bases, with 7 bases left between them. The CDR3: CASSPPQWETQYF. The CDR3 DNA sequence: TGTGCCAGCTCACCACCACAATGGGAGACCCAGTACTTC. The full variable domain, completed using reference TRBV18 and TRBJ2-5, is NAGVMQNPRHLVRRRGQEARLRCSPMKGHSHVYWYRQLPEEGLKFMVYLQKENIIDESGMPKERFSAEFPKEGPSILRIQQVVRGDSAAYFCASSPPQWETQYFGPGTRLLVL.

The sample holds one count of this clone. The chain joins TRBV6-1 to TRBJ1-1; the match to TRBD1 covers 7 bases. V trimming: 1 base; J trimming: 10 bases; junction bases outside the gene matches: 6. This CDR3 spans 13 amino acids. Germline V lookup: CDR1 MNHNS, CDR2 SASEGT. The chain's CDR3 is CASSEGGAGGAFF. In DNA, the CDR3 is TGTGCCAGCAGTGAAGGGGGGGCAGGGGGAGCTTTCTTT.

The chain is built from TRBV30 and TRBJ2-7; 7 bases agree with TRBD1. The CDR3 covers 14 residues. Per the germline V gene, CDR1 is GTSNPN and CDR2 is SVGIG (reference sequence). The V segment lost 3 bases and the J segment 2 bases; nucleotides outside the gene matches: 7. CDR3 region: CAWSAQGTAYEQYF. For the CDR3, the DNA is TGTGCCTGGAGCGCTCAGGGGACAGCCTACGAGCAGTACTTC.

The rearrangement joins TRBV5-1 to TRBJ2-5; 7 bases fit TRBD1. The CDR3 loop spans 15 amino acids. V lost 6 bases, J lost 5 bases, and 13 bases stayed unmatched. The V gene's germline CDR1 is SGHRS and CDR2 YFSETQ. In DNA, the CDR3 is TGCGCCAGCAAAACAGGGGATGGGTTGACGGAGACCCAGTACTTC. Protein product: CASKTGDGLTETQYF.

CDR3 in amino acids: CAISERQNTEAFF. CDR3 sequence (DNA): TGTGCCATCAGTGAGCGACAGAACACTGAAGCTTTCTTT. This sequence joins TRBV10-3 and TRBJ1-1; no clear D. This CDR3 has 13 residues. Trimming stripped 2 bases from V and 1 base from J, with 5 bases between. The V gene's germline CDR1 is ENHRY and CDR2 SYGVKD.

The chain links TRBV4-1 to TRBJ2-3; D ambiguous. CDR3 length equals 15 residues. V was shortened by 0 bases and J by 4 bases, with 11 bases between the two germline ends. Germline V gene sequence: CDR1 MGHRA, CDR2 YSYEKL. CDR3 region: CASSQDKLLSDTQYF. The CDR3 DNA follows: TGCGCCAGCAGCCAAGATAAACTGCTCTCAGATACGCAGTATTTT.

The rearrangement uses TRBV6-1 and TRBJ1-2, with D perhaps TRBD1 (5 bases). This CDR3 spans 15 amino acids. The V gene lost 0 bases and the J gene lost 8 bases, with 16 bases spanning the gap. Germline lookup yields CDR1 MNHNS and CDR2 SASEGT. The CDR3 DNA follows: TGTGCCAGCAGTGAAGCGGCAGGGACTCGGGGGGGCTACACCTTC. Translating it yields CASSEAAGTRGGYTF.

This rearrangement joins TRBV27 to TRBJ1-4; D possibly corresponds to TRBD1 (5 bases). The germline gives CDR1 MNHEY, CDR2 SMNVEV (reference sequence). This CDR3 region has 16 residues. The V gene lost 5 bases and the J gene lost 7 bases, with 20 bases spanning the gap. This chain's CDR3 is CASSPILGAWGEKLFF. The CDR3 DNA follows: TGTGCCAGCAGTCCGATTCTTGGGGCATGGGGTGAAAAACTGTTTTTT. Using reference TRBV27 and TRBJ1-4 for the parts outside the CDR3, the full variable domain is EAQVTQNPRYLITVTGKKLTVTCSQNMNHEYMSWYRQDPGLGLRQIYYSMNVEVTDKGDVPEGYKVSRKEKRNFPLILESPSPNQTSLYFCASSPILGAWGEKLFFGSGTQLSVL.

This chain links TRBV5-4 with TRBJ2-3, with 10 positions matching TRBD2. The germline V gene encodes CDR1 SGHNT and CDR2 YYREEE (reference sequence). CDR3 length: 15 amino acids. The junction had 2 bases not matched to a gene; V was cut back by 0 bases and J by 4 bases. CDR3 bases: TGTGCCAGCAGCTTGGGGAGCGGGAGGGCAGATACGCAGTATTTT. This translates into CASSLGSGRADTQYF.

This clone appeared a few times. V is TRBV12-3 or TRBV12-4 and J is TRBJ2-7; D remains ambiguous. Trimming cost V 7 bases and J 7 bases, with 17 bases left between them. This CDR3 has 13 residues. The CDR3 sequence is CASTRQGLLEQYF. CDR3 in DNA: TGTGCCAGCACCAGGCAAGGCCTCCTTGAGCAGTACTTC.

This chain uses TRBV4-1 with TRBJ2-7; 7 bases fit TRBD2. CDR1 and CDR2 from the germline V gene are MGHRA and YSYEKL. The trim removed 3 bases at V and 3 bases at J, leaving 11 bases unmatched. This CDR3 region has 16 residues. CDR3 nucleotide sequence: TGCGCCAGCAGCCAGAGCCCCGGGACTACCTTCTACGAGCAGTACTTC. Translated: CASSQSPGTTFYEQYF.

The V and J genes are TRBV5-1 and TRBJ2-1; a possible D gene is TRBD1 (5 bases). Trimming stripped 4 bases from V and 11 bases from J, with 10 bases between. CDR3 size: 11 residues. Germline CDR1 SGHRS, CDR2 YFSETQ. CDR3 in amino acids: CASSPRVQQFF. The CDR3 coding sequence is TGCGCCAGCAGCCCCAGGGTTCAGCAGTTCTTC.